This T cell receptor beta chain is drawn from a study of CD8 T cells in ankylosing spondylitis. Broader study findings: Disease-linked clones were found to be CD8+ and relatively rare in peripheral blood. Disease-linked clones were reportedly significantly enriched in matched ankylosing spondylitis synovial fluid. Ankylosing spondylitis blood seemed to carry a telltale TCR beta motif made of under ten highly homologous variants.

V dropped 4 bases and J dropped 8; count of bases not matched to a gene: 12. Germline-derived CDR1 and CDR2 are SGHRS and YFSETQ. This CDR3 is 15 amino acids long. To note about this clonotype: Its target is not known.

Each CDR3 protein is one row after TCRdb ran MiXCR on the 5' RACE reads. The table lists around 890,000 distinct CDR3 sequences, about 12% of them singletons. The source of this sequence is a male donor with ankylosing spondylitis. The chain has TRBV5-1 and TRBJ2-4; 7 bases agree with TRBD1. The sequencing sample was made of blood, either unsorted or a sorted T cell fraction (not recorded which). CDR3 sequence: CASSPGRQGRDIQYF. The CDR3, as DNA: TGCGCCAGCAGCCCAGGCCGACAGGGACGCGACATTCAGTACTTC.